The source of this TCR beta chain is a study of blood T cell repertoires in COVID-19. Produced via immunoSEQ multiplex PCR; TCRdb's table is partial and in-frame only. The repertoire holds over 120,000 clones, with roughly 90% as singletons. Trimming removed 4 bases from V and 0 bases from J; junction bases left unmatched: 2. The CDR3 is made up of 16 amino acids. Germline CDR1 reads SGHTA; CDR2 reads FQGNSA. Specimen: peripheral blood. The clonotype comes from a man aged 55 to 70 with active or convalescent COVID-19. The J gene is TRBJ2-3, the V gene TRBV7-2; 12 positions agree with TRBD2. The CDR3 reads CASSYGLAGSTDTQYF. The CDR3 DNA is TGTGCCAGCAGCTATGGACTAGCGGGGAGCACAGATACGCAGTATTTT.